This T cell receptor beta chain came from a study of shared clonotypes between healthy human individuals. As for the study in general: Per donor, CD8 memory used one plate, CD8 naive used two, CD4 memory used three and CD4 naive used three.

V was shortened by 8 bases and J by 0 bases, with 17 bases between the two germline ends. Germline values: CDR1 MNHEY, CDR2 SMNVEV (reference sequence). This CDR3 is 15 amino acids long. Study-wide points: As a rule, naive subsets had a larger estimated richness than memory subsets.

CD45RO negativity and positive selection for CCR7 defined naive CD8 cells, a population that excluded terminally differentiated effector memory CD45RA+ cells. On this clone itself: Its antigen remains unknown.

The authors' processing: Filtering differed, since immunoSEQ gave only junction sequences and no quality scores. Using immunoSEQ multiplex PCR, the repertoire was profiled, and TCRdb retains in-frame clones only, with some absent. The D gene and trimming were derived from the DNA, and the V and J assignments and clone size from that table. This table holds about 2 million clones, around 96% found once. This chain links TRBV27 with TRBJ2-7; D unresolved. The source material was naive CD8+ T cells sorted from blood. The TCR sequence derives from a man younger than 30 in good health. CDR3 DNA sequence: TGTGCCAGCTCCGGTTTGGGATCGGGCTCCTACGAGCAGTACTTC. It encodes CASSGLGSGSYEQYF.